The present T cell receptor (beta chain) was sequenced within a study of cytomegalovirus exposure and HLA in healthy donors. Data came from immunoSEQ multiplex PCR; TCRdb stores just in-frame clones and leaves some out. Among around 350,000 clones, 86% were seen once, and the ten largest hold roughly 0.82%. The CDR3 is 15 amino acids. V trimming: 5 bases; J trimming: 3 bases; junction bases outside the gene matches: 6. The germline V gene encodes CDR1 MDHEN and CDR2 SYDVKM. This chain joins TRBV28 and TRBJ2-3, with 9 bases matching TRBD1. The sample was PBMCs. This clonotype was sampled from a woman between 18 and 30 years old in good health and CMV-seronegative. CDR3 sequence (DNA): TGTGCCAGCAGTGCTCCGGGACAGGGTACAGATACGCAGTATTTT. Amino acid sequence: CASSAPGQGTDTQYF. Together with reference TRBV28 and TRBJ2-3, the CDR3 gives the full variable domain: DVKVTQSSRYLVKRTGEKVFLECVQDMDHENMFWYRQDPGLGLRLIYFSYDVKMKEKGDIPEGYSVSREKKERFSLILESASTNQTSMYLCASSAPGQGTDTQYFGPGTRLTVL.